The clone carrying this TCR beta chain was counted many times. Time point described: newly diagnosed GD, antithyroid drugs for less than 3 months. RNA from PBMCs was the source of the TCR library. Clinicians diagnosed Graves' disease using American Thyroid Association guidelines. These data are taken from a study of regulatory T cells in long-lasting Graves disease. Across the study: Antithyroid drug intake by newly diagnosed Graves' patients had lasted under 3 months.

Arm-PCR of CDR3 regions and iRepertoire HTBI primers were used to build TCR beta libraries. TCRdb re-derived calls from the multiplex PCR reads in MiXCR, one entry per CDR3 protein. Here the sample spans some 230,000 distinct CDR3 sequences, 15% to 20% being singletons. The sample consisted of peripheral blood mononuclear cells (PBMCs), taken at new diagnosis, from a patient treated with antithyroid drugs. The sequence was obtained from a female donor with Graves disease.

The CDR3 DNA reads TGTGCCATCAGAAACAGCGTGAACACCGGGGAGCTGTTTTTT. Amino acid sequence: CAIRNSVNTGELFF. The chain links TRBV10-3 to TRBJ2-2; D not certain. Trimming cost V 6 bases and J 1 base, with 9 bases left between them. Germline CDR1 is ENHRY and CDR2 is SYGVKD. This CDR3 contains 14 residues.